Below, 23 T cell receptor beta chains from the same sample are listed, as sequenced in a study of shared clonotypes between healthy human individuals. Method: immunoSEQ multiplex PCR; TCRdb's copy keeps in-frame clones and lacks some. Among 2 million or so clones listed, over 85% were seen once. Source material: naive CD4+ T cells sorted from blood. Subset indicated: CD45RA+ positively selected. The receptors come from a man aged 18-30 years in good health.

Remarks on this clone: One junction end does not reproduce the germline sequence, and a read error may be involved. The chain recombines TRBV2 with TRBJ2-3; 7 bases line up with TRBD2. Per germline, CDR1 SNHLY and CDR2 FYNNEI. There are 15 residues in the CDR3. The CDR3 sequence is CASSQAGSLADTQYF. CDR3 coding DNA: TGTGCCAGCAGTCAAGCGGGGTCTTTGGCAGATACGCAGTATTTT.

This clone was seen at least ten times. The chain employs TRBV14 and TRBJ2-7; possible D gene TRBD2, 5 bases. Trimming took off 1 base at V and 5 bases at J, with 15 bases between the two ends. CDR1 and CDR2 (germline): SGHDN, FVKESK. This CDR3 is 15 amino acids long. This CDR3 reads CASSQVKGVAHEQYF. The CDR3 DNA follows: TGTGCCAGCAGCCAAGTGAAGGGAGTGGCCCACGAGCAGTACTTC.

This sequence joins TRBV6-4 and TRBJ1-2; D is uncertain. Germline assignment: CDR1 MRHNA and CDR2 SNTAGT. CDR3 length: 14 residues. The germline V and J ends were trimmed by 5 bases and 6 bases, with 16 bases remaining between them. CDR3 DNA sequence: TGTGCCAGCAGTCCCATGGTGGGCTCCGATGGCTACACCTTC. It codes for CASSPMVGSDGYTF.

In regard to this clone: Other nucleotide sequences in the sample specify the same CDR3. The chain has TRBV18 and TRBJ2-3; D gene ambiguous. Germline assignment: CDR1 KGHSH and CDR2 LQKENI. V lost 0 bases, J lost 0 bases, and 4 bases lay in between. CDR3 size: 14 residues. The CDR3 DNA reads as TGTGCCAGCTCACCACCGAGCAGCACAGATACGCAGTATTTT. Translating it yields CASSPPSSTDTQYF. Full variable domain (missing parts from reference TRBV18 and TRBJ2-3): NAGVMQNPRHLVRRRGQEARLRCSPMKGHSHVYWYRQLPEEGLKFMVYLQKENIIDESGMPKERFSAEFPKEGPSILRIQQVVRGDSAAYFCASSPPSSTDTQYFGPGTRLTVL.

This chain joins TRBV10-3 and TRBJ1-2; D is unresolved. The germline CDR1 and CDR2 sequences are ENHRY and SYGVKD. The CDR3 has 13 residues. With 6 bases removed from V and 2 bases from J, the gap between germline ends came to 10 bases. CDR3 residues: CAISPLDNYGYTF. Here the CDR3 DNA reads TGTGCCATCAGCCCCCTCGACAACTATGGCTACACCTTC.

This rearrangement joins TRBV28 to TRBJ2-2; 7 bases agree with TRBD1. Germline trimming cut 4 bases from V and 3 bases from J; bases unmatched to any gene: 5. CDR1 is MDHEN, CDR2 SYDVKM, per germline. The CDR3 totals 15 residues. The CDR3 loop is CASSSPTGDTGELFF. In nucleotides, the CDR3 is TGTGCCAGCAGTTCCCCTACAGGGGACACCGGGGAGCTGTTTTTT.

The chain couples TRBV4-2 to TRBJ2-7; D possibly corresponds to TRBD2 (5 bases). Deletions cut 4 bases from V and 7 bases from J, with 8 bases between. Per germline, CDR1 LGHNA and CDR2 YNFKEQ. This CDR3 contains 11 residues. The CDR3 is CASSLPGEQYF. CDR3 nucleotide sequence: TGTGCCAGCAGCCTACCGGGGGAGCAGTACTTC.

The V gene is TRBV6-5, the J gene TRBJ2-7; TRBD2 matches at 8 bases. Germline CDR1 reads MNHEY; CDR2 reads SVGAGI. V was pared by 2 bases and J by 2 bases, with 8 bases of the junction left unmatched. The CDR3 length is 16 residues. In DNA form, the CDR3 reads TGTGCCAGCAGTTACGCCGCGGGACTAGGGACCTACGAGCAGTACTTC. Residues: CASSYAAGLGTYEQYF.

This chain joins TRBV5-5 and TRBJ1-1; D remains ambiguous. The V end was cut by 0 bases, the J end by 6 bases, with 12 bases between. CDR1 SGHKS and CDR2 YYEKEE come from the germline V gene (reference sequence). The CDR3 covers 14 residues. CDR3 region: CASSLAGINPEAFF. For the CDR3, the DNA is TGTGCCAGCAGCTTGGCAGGAATTAACCCTGAAGCTTTCTTT. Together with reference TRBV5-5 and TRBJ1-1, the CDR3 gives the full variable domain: DAGVTQSPTHLIKTRGQQVTLRCSPISGHKSVSWYQQVLGQGPQFIFQYYEKEERGRGNFPDRFSARQFPNYSSELNVNALLLGDSALYLCASSLAGINPEAFFGQGTRLTVV.

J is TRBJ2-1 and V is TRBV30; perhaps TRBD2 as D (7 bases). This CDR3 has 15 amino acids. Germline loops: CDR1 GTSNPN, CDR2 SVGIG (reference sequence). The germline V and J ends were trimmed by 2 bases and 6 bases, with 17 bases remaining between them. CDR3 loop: CAWSLLGRGPNEQFF. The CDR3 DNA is TGTGCCTGGAGTCTCCTCGGGCGGGGGCCCAATGAGCAGTTCTTC.

The CDR3 protein is CASMSGQTREKLFF. The CDR3 bases are TGTGCCAGCATGTCTGGACAGACCCGGGAAAAACTGTTTTTT. This chain connects TRBV28 to TRBJ1-4, with D tentatively TRBD1 (6 bases). V was trimmed by 7 bases and J by 8 bases, leaving 17 bases between them. The V gene's germline CDR1 is MDHEN and CDR2 SYDVKM. The CDR3 extends over 14 amino acids.

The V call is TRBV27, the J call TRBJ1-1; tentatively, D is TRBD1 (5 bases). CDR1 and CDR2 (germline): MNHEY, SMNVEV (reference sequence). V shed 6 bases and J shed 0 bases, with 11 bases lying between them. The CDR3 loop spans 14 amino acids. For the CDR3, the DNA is TGTGCCAGCAGCCGCAGGGAGGTGAACACTGAAGCTTTCTTT. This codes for CASSRREVNTEAFF.

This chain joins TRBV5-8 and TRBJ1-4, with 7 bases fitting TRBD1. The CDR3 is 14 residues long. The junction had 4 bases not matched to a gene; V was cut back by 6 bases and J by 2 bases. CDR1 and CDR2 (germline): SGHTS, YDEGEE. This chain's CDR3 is CASIQTGTNEKLFF. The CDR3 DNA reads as TGTGCCAGCATCCAGACAGGGACTAATGAAAAACTGTTTTTT.

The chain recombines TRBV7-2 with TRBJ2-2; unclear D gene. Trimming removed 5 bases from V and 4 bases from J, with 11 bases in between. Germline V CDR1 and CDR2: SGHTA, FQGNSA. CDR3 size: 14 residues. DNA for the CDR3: TGTGCCAGCAGCCCACGGTCGGGCACCGGGGAGCTGTTTTTT. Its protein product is CASSPRSGTGELFF. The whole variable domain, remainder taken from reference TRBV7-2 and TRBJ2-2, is GAGVSQSPSNKVTEKGKDVELRCDPISGHTALYWYRQSLGQGLEFLIYFQGNSAPDKSGLPSDRFSAERTGGSVSTLTIQRTQQEDSAVYLCASSPRSGTGELFFGEGSRLTVL.

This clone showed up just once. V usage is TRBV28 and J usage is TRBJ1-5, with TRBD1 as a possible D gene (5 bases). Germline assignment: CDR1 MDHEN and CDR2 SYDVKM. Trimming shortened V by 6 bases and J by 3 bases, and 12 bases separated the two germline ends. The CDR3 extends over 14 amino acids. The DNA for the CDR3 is TGTGCCAGCAGCCGTTCAGGGCCCAATCAGCCCCAGCATTTT. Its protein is CASSRSGPNQPQHF.

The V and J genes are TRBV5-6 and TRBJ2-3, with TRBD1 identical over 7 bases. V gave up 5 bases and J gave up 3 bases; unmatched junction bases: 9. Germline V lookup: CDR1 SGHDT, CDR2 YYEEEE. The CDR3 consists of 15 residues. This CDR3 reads CASSLTGSATDTQYF. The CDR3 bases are TGTGCCAGCAGTCTGACAGGGTCGGCGACAGATACGCAGTATTTT.

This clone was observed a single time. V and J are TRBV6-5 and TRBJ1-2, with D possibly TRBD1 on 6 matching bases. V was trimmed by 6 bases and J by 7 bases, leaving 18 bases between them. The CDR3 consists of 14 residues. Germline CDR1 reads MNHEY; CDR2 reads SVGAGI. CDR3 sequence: CASSRPTGIGGYTF. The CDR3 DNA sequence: TGTGCCAGCAGCCGCCCAACAGGGATCGGTGGCTACACCTTC.

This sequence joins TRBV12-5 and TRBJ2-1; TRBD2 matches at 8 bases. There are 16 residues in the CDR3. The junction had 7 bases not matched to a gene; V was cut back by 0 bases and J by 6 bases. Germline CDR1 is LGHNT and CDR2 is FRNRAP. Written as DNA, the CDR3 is TGTGCTAGTGGTTTGGTTTTTAGCGGGGTTCCCAATGAGCAGTTCTTC. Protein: CASGLVFSGVPNEQFF.

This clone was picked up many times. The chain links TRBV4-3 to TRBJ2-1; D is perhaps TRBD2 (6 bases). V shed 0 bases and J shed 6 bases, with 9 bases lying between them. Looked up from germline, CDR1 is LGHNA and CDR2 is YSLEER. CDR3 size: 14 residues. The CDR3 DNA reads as TGCGCCAGCAGCCAAGAAGCGGGCCTCAATGAGCAGTTCTTC. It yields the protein CASSQEAGLNEQFF.

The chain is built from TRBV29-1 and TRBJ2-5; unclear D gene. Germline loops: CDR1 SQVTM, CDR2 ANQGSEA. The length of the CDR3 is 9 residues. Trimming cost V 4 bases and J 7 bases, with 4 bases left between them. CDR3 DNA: TGCAGCGTTGCGGGGACCCAGTACTTC. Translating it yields CSVAGTQYF.

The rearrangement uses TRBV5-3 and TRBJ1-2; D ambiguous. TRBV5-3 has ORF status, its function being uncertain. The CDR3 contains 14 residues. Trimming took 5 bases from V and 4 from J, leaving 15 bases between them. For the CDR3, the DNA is TGTGCCAGAAGTTACAACACTGAGGCCTATGGCTACACCTTC. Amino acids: CARSYNTEAYGYTF.

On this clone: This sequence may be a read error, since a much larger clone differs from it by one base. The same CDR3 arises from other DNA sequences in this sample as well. This CDR3 reads CSVEDRDRGSYEQYF. CDR3 bases: TGCAGCGTTGAAGATCGGGACAGGGGGTCCTACGAGCAGTACTTC. The chain carries TRBV29-1 and TRBJ2-7; 11 nucleotides align to TRBD1. CDR3 length: 15 amino acids. Germline V gene data show CDR1 as SQVTM and CDR2 as ANQGSEA. V lost 0 bases and J lost 1; bases outside the gene matches: 2.

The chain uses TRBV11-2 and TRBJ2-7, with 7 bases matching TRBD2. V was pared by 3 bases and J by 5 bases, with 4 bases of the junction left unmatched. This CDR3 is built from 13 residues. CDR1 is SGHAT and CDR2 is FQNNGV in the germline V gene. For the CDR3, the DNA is TGTGCCAGCAGCTTCGCGGGAGCCAACGAGCAGTACTTC. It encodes CASSFAGANEQYF.